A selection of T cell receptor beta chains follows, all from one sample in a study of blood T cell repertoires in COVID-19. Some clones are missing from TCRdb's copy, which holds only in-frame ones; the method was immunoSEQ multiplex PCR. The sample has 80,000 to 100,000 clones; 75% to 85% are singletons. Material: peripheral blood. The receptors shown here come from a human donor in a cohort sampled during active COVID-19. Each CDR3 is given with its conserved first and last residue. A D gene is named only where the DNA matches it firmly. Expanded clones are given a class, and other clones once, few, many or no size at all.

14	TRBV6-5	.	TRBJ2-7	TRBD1	CASIGGQGSYEQYF	TGTGCCAGCATTGGGGGACAGGGCTCCTACGAGCAGTACTTC
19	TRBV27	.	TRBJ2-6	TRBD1	CASSSSQDRASSGANVLTF	TGTGCCAGCAGTTCTTCACAGGACAGGGCGAGCTCTGGGGCCAACGTCCTGACTTTC
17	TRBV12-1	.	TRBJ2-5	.	CASSWSQLRSPQETQYF	TGTGCCAGCAGCTGGTCCCAATTAAGGAGTCCACAAGAGACCCAGTACTTC
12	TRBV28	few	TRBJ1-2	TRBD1	CASSSWTGEYTF	TGTGCCAGCAGTTCGTGGACAGGGGAGTACACCTTC
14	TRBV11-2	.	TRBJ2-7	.	CASRPRPSAYEQYF	TGTGCCAGCAGGCCCCGGCCCAGCGCCTACGAGCAGTACTTC
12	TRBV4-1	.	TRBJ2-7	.	CASSQDRGWKYF	TGCGCCAGCAGCCAAGATCGGGGGTGGAAGTACTTC
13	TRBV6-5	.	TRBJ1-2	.	CASSLARDYGYTF	TGTGCCAGCAGCCTAGCACGGGACTATGGCTACACCTTC
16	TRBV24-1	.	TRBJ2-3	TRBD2	CATSDTLAGAGDTQYF	TGTGCCACCAGTGATACTCTAGCGGGAGCAGGAGATACGCAGTATTTT
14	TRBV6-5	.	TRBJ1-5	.	CASSNIRGNQPQHF	TGTGCCAGCAGTAATATTAGAGGGAATCAGCCCCAGCATTTT
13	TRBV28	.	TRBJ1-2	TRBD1	CASSLQGDYGYTF	TGTGCCAGCAGTTTACAGGGGGACTATGGCTACACCTTC
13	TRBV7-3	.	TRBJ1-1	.	CASSLPGQFEAFF	TGTGCCAGCAGCTTGCCCGGACAGTTTGAAGCTTTCTTT
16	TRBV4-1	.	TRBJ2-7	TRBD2	CASSQAGTSGTYEQYF	TGCGCCAGCAGCCAAGCCGGGACTAGTGGTACCTACGAGCAGTACTTC
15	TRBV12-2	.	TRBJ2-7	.	CASRLVCGDSYEQYF	TGTGCAAGTCGCTTAGTTTGCGGAGACTCCTACGAGCAGTACTTC
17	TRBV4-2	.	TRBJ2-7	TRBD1	CASSQDGGTGAWYEQYF	TGTGCCAGCAGCCAAGATGGGGGGACAGGGGCTTGGTACGAGCAGTACTTC
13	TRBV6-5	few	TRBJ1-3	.	CASSYSTGNTIYF	TGTGCCAGCAGTTACTCGACAGGAAACACCATATATTTT
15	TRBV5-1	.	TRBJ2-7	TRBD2	CASSATSGTSYEQYF	TGCGCCAGCAGCGCAACTAGCGGGACCTCCTACGAGCAGTACTTC
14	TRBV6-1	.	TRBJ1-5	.	CASSERGSRQPQHF	TGTGCCAGCAGTGAAAGGGGCAGTAGGCAGCCCCAGCATTTT
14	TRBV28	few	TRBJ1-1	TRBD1	CASSTTGGRAEAFF	TGTGCCAGCAGTACTACAGGGGGAAGGGCTGAAGCTTTCTTT
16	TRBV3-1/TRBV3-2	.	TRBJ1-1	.	CASSQGAGGMNTEAFF	TGTGCCAGCAGCCAAGGGGCGGGGGGCATGAACACTGAAGCTTTCTTT
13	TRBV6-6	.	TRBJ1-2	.	CASSFRDRDGYTF	TGTGCCAGCAGTTTCAGGGATCGCGATGGCTACACCTTC
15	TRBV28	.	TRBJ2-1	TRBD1	CASSYRQGSYNEQFF	TGTGCCAGCAGTTATAGACAGGGCTCTTACAATGAGCAGTTCTTC
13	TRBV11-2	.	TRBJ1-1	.	CASSSGTRTEAFF	TGTGCCAGCAGCTCCGGGACTCGGACTGAAGCTTTCTTT
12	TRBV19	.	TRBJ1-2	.	CASSSRGYGYTF	TGTGCCAGTAGTTCAAGGGGCTATGGCTACACCTTC
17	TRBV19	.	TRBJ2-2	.	CASSPRGRATNTGELFF	TGTGCCAGTAGCCCAAGGGGGAGGGCAACGAACACCGGGGAGCTGTTTTTT
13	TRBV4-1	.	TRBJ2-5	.	CASSQERQETQYF	TGCGCCAGCAGCCAAGAACGGCAAGAGACCCAGTACTTC
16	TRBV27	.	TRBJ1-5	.	CASSLFWQTRGQPQHF	TGTGCCAGCAGTTTATTTTGGCAGACCCGGGGTCAGCCCCAGCATTTT
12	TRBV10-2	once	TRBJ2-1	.	CASSRQGGEQFF	TGCGCCAGCAGTCGCCAGGGGGGAGAGCAGTTCTTC
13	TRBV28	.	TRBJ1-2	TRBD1	CASNTGGAKGYTF	TGTGCCAGCAACACAGGGGGCGCCAAGGGCTACACCTTC
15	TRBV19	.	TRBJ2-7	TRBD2	CASSRQRRGGNEQYF	TGTGCCAGTAGTCGCCAACGGCGGGGAGGGAACGAGCAGTACTTC
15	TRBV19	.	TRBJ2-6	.	CASSNQGTGANVLTF	TGTGCCAGTAGCAACCAGGGAACTGGGGCCAACGTCCTGACTTTC
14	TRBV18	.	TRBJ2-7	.	CASSPTRVVYEQYF	TGTGCCAGCTCACCGACTAGGGTAGTCTACGAGCAGTACTTC
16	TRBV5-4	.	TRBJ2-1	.	CASSLDYGGRGNEQFF	TGTGCCAGCAGCTTGGACTACGGCGGCAGGGGCAATGAGCAGTTCTTC
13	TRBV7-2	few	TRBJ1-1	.	CASSSRRDTEAFF	TGTGCCAGCAGCTCTCGAAGAGACACTGAAGCTTTCTTT